The entry below describes one TCR beta chain. Its antigen is currently unknown. The TCR beta library used iRepertoire HTBI primers with Arm-PCR amplification of CDR3. TCRdb re-analysed the multiplex PCR reads in MiXCR, keeping a single row per CDR3 protein. This sample has under 450,000 distinct CDR3 sequences, with about 16% found just once. This entry comes from a study of regulatory T cells in long-lasting Graves disease. Study outcomes and limitations: Among persistent patients, a larger number of public clonotypes were shared (around 3,000) than among newly diagnosed patients (about 1,000). Persistent Graves' cases showed lower TCR diversity than newly diagnosed cases.

Time point of the sample: newly diagnosed GD, antithyroid drugs for less than 3 months. After RNA was extracted from PBMCs, the TCR library was made from it. The same specimen was also included in a second study, on T cells in Graves' hyperthyroidism and ophthalmopathy. That paper adds: Diagnostic assessment was based on clinical symptoms, serum thyroxine and TRAb, thyroid ultrasound and orbital computed tomography.

This receptor was obtained from a woman in her late teens or twenties with Graves disease. Sequenced material: peripheral blood mononuclear cells (PBMCs), taken at new diagnosis, from a patient treated with antithyroid drugs.

The CDR3 DNA sequence: TGTGCCAGCAGCTTAGGGTACCGCGGACACACACCCGGGGAGCTGTTTTTT. This codes for CASSLGYRGHTPGELFF. The gene calls are TRBV5-5 and TRBJ2-2, with D possibly TRBD1 on 5 matching bases. Looked up from germline, CDR1 is SGHKS and CDR2 is YYEKEE (reference sequence). V lost 2 bases to trimming and J lost 6 bases, with 20 bases between them. This CDR3 spans 17 amino acids.